Detailed here is one T cell receptor (beta chain). Assay used: immunoSEQ multiplex PCR; TCRdb lists only in-frame clones, some missing. The sample contains about 39,000 clones, approximately 85% of which appear only once. The data originate from a study of blood T cell repertoires in COVID-19. The clonotype was recovered from a human donor in a cohort sampled during active COVID-19. Material: peripheral blood.

CDR3 loop: CASSQNRIETQYF. CDR3 in DNA: TGTGCCAGCAGCCAAAACAGGATCGAGACCCAGTACTTC. The rearrangement uses TRBV3-1 (or the pseudogene TRBV3-2) and TRBJ2-5; tentative D call: TRBD1 (5 bases). Germline loops: CDR1 LGHDT, CDR2 YNNKEL (reference sequence). The length of the CDR3 is 13 residues. The V end was cut by 2 bases, the J end by 5 bases, with 9 bases between.